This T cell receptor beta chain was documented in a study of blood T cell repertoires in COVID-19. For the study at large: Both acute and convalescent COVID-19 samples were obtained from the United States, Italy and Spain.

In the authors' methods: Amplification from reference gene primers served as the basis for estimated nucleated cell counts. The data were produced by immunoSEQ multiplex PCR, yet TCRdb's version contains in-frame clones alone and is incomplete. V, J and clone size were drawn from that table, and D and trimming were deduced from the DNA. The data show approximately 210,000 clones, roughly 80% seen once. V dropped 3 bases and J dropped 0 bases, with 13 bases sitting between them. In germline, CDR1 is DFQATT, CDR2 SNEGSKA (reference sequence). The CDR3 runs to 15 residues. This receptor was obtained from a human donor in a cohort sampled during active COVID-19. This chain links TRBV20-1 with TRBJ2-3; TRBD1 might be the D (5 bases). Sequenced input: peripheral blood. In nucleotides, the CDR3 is TGCAGTGCTAGTCGACGACAGACTAGCACAGATACGCAGTATTTT. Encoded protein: CSASRRQTSTDTQYF.